Each of the 23 T cell receptor beta chains below was sequenced from the same sample in a study of shared T cell receptors in the human thymus. Some clones are missing from TCRdb's copy, which holds only in-frame ones; the method was immunoSEQ multiplex PCR. The sample holds 640,000 or so clones, around 87% seen once. These data also featured in a second study, about human thymus T cells.

Sequences were obtained from thymocytes. These receptors originate from a boy younger than two with a congenital heart defect.

This rearrangement joins TRBV9 to TRBJ1-1; TRBD1 matches 8 bases. Germline CDR1 reads SGDLS; CDR2 reads YYNGEE. This CDR3 is built from 15 residues. Trimming at V came to 0 bases and at J to 3 bases, leaving 4 bases not matched to a gene. Here the CDR3 DNA reads TGTGCCAGCAGCGTAGCCAGGGGGCCGTACACTGAAGCTTTCTTT. Translation gives CASSVARGPYTEAFF.

This rearrangement joins TRBV28 to TRBJ2-5; 7 nucleotides align to TRBD2. CDR3 length equals 18 residues. Trimming cost V 3 bases and J 1 base; bases outside gene matches: 14. Germline V gene data show CDR1 as MDHEN and CDR2 as SYDVKM. The CDR3 sequence is CASSFRFSGGRIQETQYF. The CDR3 nucleotides are TGTGCCAGCAGTTTCCGGTTCTCGGGAGGACGAATCCAAGAGACCCAGTACTTC.

The V call is TRBV18, the J call TRBJ2-6; D might be TRBD2 (7 bases). The CDR3 length is 17 residues. Per germline, CDR1 KGHSH and CDR2 LQKENI. Trimming stripped 3 bases from V and 2 bases from J, with 14 bases between. This chain's CDR3 is CASSPGGGEAGANVLTF. The CDR3 DNA is TGTGCCAGCTCACCGGGAGGGGGAGAGGCTGGGGCCAACGTCCTGACTTTC.

The CDR3 protein is CACRPGLAGKETQYF. The CDR3 coding sequence is TGTGCCTGTCGTCCGGGACTAGCGGGAAAAGAGACCCAGTACTTC. The chain has TRBV30 and TRBJ2-5; 13 bases are shared with TRBD2. The CDR3 sequence is 15 residues long. In germline, CDR1 is GTSNPN, CDR2 SVGIG (reference sequence). V shed 6 bases, J shed 3 bases, and the junction held 7 bases outside the gene matches.

This chain uses TRBV29-1 with TRBJ2-7; D may be TRBD1 (8 bases). Germline CDR1 and CDR2: SQVTM and ANQGSEA. This CDR3 is 16 amino acids long. V was clipped by 5 bases and J by 0 bases, with 20 bases between them. CDR3 nucleotide sequence: TGCAGCGTTTTTGAAGGGGGGGACAGGCACTCCTACGAGCAGTACTTC. Encoded protein: CSVFEGGDRHSYEQYF.

This chain uses TRBV5-1 with TRBJ1-1; possibly TRBD1 for D (6 bases). Germline assignment: CDR1 SGHRS and CDR2 YFSETQ. V was cut by 4 bases and J by 3 bases, with 16 bases left in between. The CDR3 length is 15 residues. The CDR3 region is CASSPQQGTDTEAFF. The CDR3 region has the DNA TGCGCCAGCAGCCCGCAACAGGGAACGGACACTGAAGCTTTCTTT.

V usage is TRBV19 and J usage is TRBJ2-1; the match to TRBD2 covers 10 bases. V was pared by 5 bases and J by 4 bases, with 20 bases of the junction left unmatched. Germline lookup yields CDR1 LNHDA and CDR2 SQIVND (reference sequence). The CDR3 loop spans 20 amino acids. Written as DNA, the CDR3 is TGTGCCAGTAGTCCAAAACCTTCCCCCCAGACTAGCGGGCTTTACAATGAGCAGTTCTTC. Translating it yields CASSPKPSPQTSGLYNEQFF.

V is TRBV19 and J is TRBJ1-5; TRBD1 aligns across 9 bases. This CDR3 is built from 16 residues. The junction had 5 bases not matched to a gene; V was cut back by 3 bases and J by 2 bases. The germline V gene encodes CDR1 LNHDA and CDR2 SQIVND (reference sequence). The CDR3 DNA follows: TGTGCCAGTAGTATGGGACAGGGTAGAGGCAATCAGCCCCAGCATTTT. It yields the protein CASSMGQGRGNQPQHF.

The chain joins TRBV2 to TRBJ2-2; no clear D. V was cut by 3 bases and J by 4 bases, with 9 bases left in between. CDR1 is SNHLY and CDR2 is FYNNEI in the germline V gene. CDR3 length: 14 residues. CDR3 sequence (DNA): TGTGCCAGCAGTGACTCCCAGTTCACCGGGGAGCTGTTTTTT. Translating it yields CASSDSQFTGELFF.

The V and J genes are TRBV30 and TRBJ2-7, with 9 bases identical to TRBD2. The CDR3 extends over 16 amino acids. CDR1 GTSNPN and CDR2 SVGIG come from the germline V gene (reference sequence). The V gene end was trimmed by 2 bases and the J gene end by 5 bases; junction bases not matched to a gene: 13. CDR3 nucleotides: TGTGCCTGGAGTCCTACCTCTAGCGGGGTATTGAACGAGCAGTACTTC. Translating it yields CAWSPTSSGVLNEQYF.

The CDR3 DNA reads as TGTGCCTGGAGTGTATCAGGGAAGGACCAGCCCCAGCATTTT. Its translation: CAWSVSGKDQPQHF. The V call is TRBV30, the J call TRBJ1-5, with TRBD1 as a possible D gene (5 bases). V lost 0 bases, J lost 7 bases, and 13 bases lay in between. The CDR3 is 14 residues long. Looked up from germline, CDR1 is GTSNPN and CDR2 is SVGIG (reference sequence).

The V call is TRBV7-3, the J call TRBJ2-7; D perhaps matches TRBD2 (6 bases). V lost 2 bases, J lost 2 bases, and 10 bases lay in between. The CDR3 has 14 residues. The germline V gene encodes CDR1 SGHTA and CDR2 FQGTGA. CDR3 region: CASSLLPGAYEQYF. The CDR3 DNA is TGTGCCAGCAGCTTACTTCCGGGGGCCTACGAGCAGTACTTC.

This chain links TRBV5-4 with TRBJ2-3, with D unclear. Trimming removed 3 bases from V and 4 bases from J, with 9 bases in between. Germline assignment: CDR1 SGHNT and CDR2 YYREEE (reference sequence). This CDR3 is built from 13 residues. The CDR3 DNA sequence: TGTGCCAGCAGCTCCCGACATCCAGATACGCAGTATTTT. It yields the protein CASSSRHPDTQYF.

V gene TRBV11-2 combines with J gene TRBJ2-3; maybe TRBD2 (6 bases). V was trimmed by 0 bases and J by 2 bases, leaving 21 bases between them. The germline gives CDR1 SGHAT, CDR2 FQNNGV. The CDR3 spans 19 residues. CDR3 protein: CASSLERGIAELDTDTQYF. The CDR3 DNA reads as TGTGCCAGCAGCTTAGAGCGTGGTATAGCGGAGCTAGACACAGATACGCAGTATTTT.

This clone was detected once. The V and J genes are TRBV6-5 and TRBJ2-7; D remains ambiguous. CDR3 size: 12 residues. The V gene lost 7 bases and the J gene lost 2 bases, with 9 bases spanning the gap. Germline assignment: CDR1 MNHEY and CDR2 SVGAGI. The CDR3 coding sequence is TGTGCCAGCATGCGCAATGCCTACGAGCAGTACTTC. Protein sequence: CASMRNAYEQYF.

The chain carries TRBV6-5 and TRBJ1-1, with TRBD1 as a possible D gene (6 bases). The CDR3 totals 16 residues. From germline, CDR1 is MNHEY and CDR2 SVGAGI. Trimming took off 0 bases at V and 8 bases at J, with 19 bases between the two ends. DNA for the CDR3: TGTGCCAGCAGTTACTCGAAGGGTAGGGGGGGGGCCGAAGCTTTCTTT. It codes for CASSYSKGRGGAEAFF.

This clone was counted a single time. The V gene is TRBV10-3, the J gene TRBJ1-2, with 7 bases aligning to TRBD1. The CDR3 runs 14 residues. The V and J ends lost 7 bases and 2 bases, in that order; junction bases with no gene match: 7. The germline V gene encodes CDR1 ENHRY and CDR2 SYGVKD. The chain's CDR3 is CAITRQGPNYGYTF. CDR3 nucleotides: TGTGCCATCACCCGACAGGGCCCCAACTATGGCTACACCTTC.

The chain couples TRBV4-3 to TRBJ2-7; TRBD1 might be the D (6 bases). Germline-derived CDR1 and CDR2 are LGHNA and YSLEER. Trimming stripped 3 bases from V and 5 bases from J, with 17 bases between. The CDR3 spans 15 residues. CDR3 loop: CASSHAGDTSDEQYF. The CDR3 nucleotides are TGCGCCAGCAGCCACGCCGGGGACACCAGCGACGAGCAGTACTTC.

The J gene is TRBJ1-1, the V gene TRBV19, with a possible D match to TRBD1 (5 bases). The germline gives CDR1 LNHDA, CDR2 SQIVND (reference sequence). The germline V and J ends were trimmed by 3 bases and 0 bases, with 14 bases remaining between them. The CDR3 covers 16 residues. The CDR3 DNA follows: TGTGCCAGTAGTATCGGGGGGTTGGGCATGAACACTGAAGCTTTCTTT. It yields the protein CASSIGGLGMNTEAFF. The full variable domain, rest sourced from reference TRBV19 and TRBJ1-1, is DGGITQSPKYLFRKEGQNVTLSCEQNLNHDAMYWYRQDPGQGLRLIYYSQIVNDFQKGDIAEGYSVSREKKESFPLTVTSAQKNPTAFYLCASSIGGLGMNTEAFFGQGTRLTVV.

The CDR3 nucleotides read TGTGCCAGCAGCGTAGCGGGGGGGAAAAGCTACGAGCAGTACTTC. It codes for CASSVAGGKSYEQYF. The chain is built from TRBV9 and TRBJ2-7, with 8 bases that match TRBD2. The trim removed 0 bases at V and 3 bases at J, leaving 5 bases unmatched. This CDR3 contains 15 residues. In germline, CDR1 is SGDLS, CDR2 YYNGEE.

The rearrangement links TRBV9 to TRBJ1-6; D is ambiguous. The CDR3 extends over 15 amino acids. The V end was cut by 8 bases, the J end by 0 bases, with 12 bases between. Per the germline V gene, CDR1 is SGDLS and CDR2 is YYNGEE. The CDR3 DNA follows: TGTGCCAGTACGTCCTCGAGCTCCTATAATTCACCCCTCCACTTT. This encodes CASTSSSSYNSPLHF.

This chain connects TRBV11-1 to TRBJ2-1; D might be TRBD2 (7 bases). Per the germline V gene, CDR1 is SGHAT and CDR2 is FQDESV (reference sequence). V was trimmed by 2 bases and J by 5 bases, leaving 13 bases between them. The CDR3 extends over 15 amino acids. The chain's CDR3 is CASSLRGRAHNEQFF. The CDR3 DNA follows: TGTGCCAGCAGCTTAAGGGGGAGGGCCCACAATGAGCAGTTCTTC. Together with reference TRBV11-1 and TRBJ2-1, the CDR3 gives the full variable domain: EAEVAQSPRYKITEKSQAVAFWCDPISGHATLYWYRQILGQGPELLVQFQDESVVDDSQLPKDRFSAERLKGVDSTLKIQPAELGDSAMYLCASSLRGRAHNEQFFGPGTRLTVL.

This chain uses TRBV4-3 with TRBJ2-7, with D possibly TRBD2 on 6 matching bases. Per the germline V gene, CDR1 is LGHNA and CDR2 is YSLEER. V was cut by 0 bases and J by 0 bases, with 21 bases left in between. The length of the CDR3 is 19 residues. The CDR3 loop is CASSQEPPGEEGSSYEQYF. The CDR3 region has the DNA TGCGCCAGCAGCCAAGAACCCCCCGGAGAGGAGGGAAGCTCCTACGAGCAGTACTTC.